The clone carrying this T cell receptor beta chain was observed a few times. The sample comes from a study of T-cell reconstitution after alpha-beta-depleted transplantation in children. The library targeted TCRbeta and was prepared with unique molecular identifiers. TCRdb used MiXCR to reprocess the PCR reads, holding one entry per CDR3 protein. Among a few hundred thousand distinct CDR3 sequences listed, around 18% were seen once. V was cut by 0 bases and J by 6 bases, with 3 bases left in between. The germline gives CDR1 LGHNA, CDR2 YNFKEQ. This CDR3 comprises 12 residues. The genes are TRBV4-2 and TRBJ2-4; D is unresolved. The specimen was PBMCs from the stem cell graft donor, collected from the stem cell graft. The origin of this receptor is a human donor who donated a stem cell graft to a child with acute lymphoblastic leukemia. CDR3 in DNA: TGTGCCAGCAGCCAAGATTTAAACATTCAGTACTTC. Amino acid sequence: CASSQDLNIQYF.